A selection of T cell receptor beta chains follows, all from one sample in a study of blood T cell repertoires in COVID-19. Assay: immunoSEQ multiplex PCR; the TCRdb copy retains only in-frame clones and omits some. The sample yields over 150,000 clones, about 85% seen once. The sample taken for sequencing was peripheral blood. The receptor source for this set is a man in his sixties with COVID-19, enrolled during active disease. Both conserved end residues are part of each CDR3. The D gene is left open where the match is weak. Some rows mark clone size as missing; the rest say once, few, many or name a class of expanded clone.

CDR3 protein: CALQWGAEAFF; CDR3 DNA: TGTGCCCTACAATGGGGGGCTGAAGCTTTCTTT; V gene: TRBV6-5; CDR3 length: 11; J gene: TRBJ1-1; D gene: NA; clone size: few
CDR3 protein: CASSPPHEAFF; CDR3 DNA: TGTGCCAGCAGTCCCCCGCATGAGGCTTTCTTT; V gene: TRBV2; CDR3 length: 11; J gene: TRBJ1-1; D gene: NA; clone size: NA
CDR3 protein: CASSLGGGAFGYTF; CDR3 DNA: TGTGCCAGCAGTTTAGGTGGGGGCGCTTTTGGCTACACCTTC; V gene: TRBV28; CDR3 length: 14; J gene: TRBJ1-2; D gene: NA; clone size: NA
CDR3 protein: CASSLAAGAVDEQYF; CDR3 DNA: TGTGCCAGCAGCTTAGCGGCGGGGGCTGTGGACGAGCAGTACTTC; V gene: TRBV11-3; CDR3 length: 15; J gene: TRBJ2-7; D gene: NA; clone size: NA
CDR3 protein: CASSGASGGRTDTQYF; CDR3 DNA: TGTGCCAGCAGTGGTGCGAGCGGGGGCAGGACAGATACGCAGTATTTT; V gene: TRBV2; CDR3 length: 16; J gene: TRBJ2-3; D gene: TRBD2; clone size: NA
CDR3 protein: CASSMQGEKLFF; CDR3 DNA: TGCGCCAGCAGCATGCAGGGTGAAAAACTGTTTTTT; V gene: TRBV4-1; CDR3 length: 12; J gene: TRBJ1-4; D gene: NA; clone size: NA
CDR3 protein: CASSLVGGQINTGELFF; CDR3 DNA: TGTGCCAGCAGCTTAGTGGGCGGGCAGATTAACACCGGGGAGCTGTTTTTT; V gene: TRBV11-2; CDR3 length: 17; J gene: TRBJ2-2; D gene: NA; clone size: NA
CDR3 protein: CASSSAGFNYGYTF; CDR3 DNA: TGTGCCAGCAGTTCCGCGGGGTTTAACTATGGCTACACCTTC; V gene: TRBV28; CDR3 length: 14; J gene: TRBJ1-2; D gene: NA; clone size: NA
CDR3 protein: CASSDRTGEQYF; CDR3 DNA: TGTGCCAGCAGTGACAGGACCGGCGAGCAGTACTTC; V gene: TRBV28; CDR3 length: 12; J gene: TRBJ2-7; D gene: NA; clone size: NA
CDR3 protein: CASSLGLASETQYF; CDR3 DNA: TGTGCCAGCAGCTTAGGACTAGCGAGCGAGACCCAGTACTTC; V gene: TRBV11-1; CDR3 length: 14; J gene: TRBJ2-5; D gene: TRBD2; clone size: NA
CDR3 protein: CSVSGQGGTGELFF; CDR3 DNA: TGCAGCGTTTCTGGGCAGGGAGGCACCGGGGAGCTGTTTTTT; V gene: TRBV29-1; CDR3 length: 14; J gene: TRBJ2-2; D gene: NA; clone size: once
CDR3 protein: CASSPGLSGNYGYTF; CDR3 DNA: TGTGCCAGCAGCCCGGGATTGAGCGGGAACTATGGCTACACCTTC; V gene: TRBV5-8; CDR3 length: 15; J gene: TRBJ1-2; D gene: NA; clone size: NA
CDR3 protein: CASSRQGVTRYEQYF; CDR3 DNA: TGTGCCAGCAGCAGACAGGGCGTTACCCGATACGAGCAGTACTTC; V gene: TRBV28; CDR3 length: 15; J gene: TRBJ2-7; D gene: TRBD1; clone size: NA
CDR3 protein: CASSLPYKGGYGYTF; CDR3 DNA: TGTGCCAGCAGCTTGCCATATAAGGGAGGCTATGGCTACACCTTC; V gene: TRBV7-9; CDR3 length: 15; J gene: TRBJ1-2; D gene: NA; clone size: many
CDR3 protein: CASSPGLADSSQYF; CDR3 DNA: TGTGCCAGCAGCCCTGGACTAGCGGACTCGAGCCAGTACTTC; V gene: TRBV7-2; CDR3 length: 14; J gene: TRBJ2-5; D gene: TRBD2; clone size: NA
CDR3 protein: CASSWTTGTSGNNEQFF; CDR3 DNA: TGTGCCAGCAGCTGGACTACCGGGACTAGCGGAAACAATGAGCAGTTCTTC; V gene: TRBV5-4; CDR3 length: 17; J gene: TRBJ2-1; D gene: TRBD2; clone size: NA
CDR3 protein: CASRRISTDTQYF; CDR3 DNA: TGTGCCAGCAGGAGGATAAGCACAGATACGCAGTATTTT; V gene: TRBV27; CDR3 length: 13; J gene: TRBJ2-3; D gene: NA; clone size: NA
CDR3 protein: CASSFSQGGNSPLHF; CDR3 DNA: TGTGCCAGCAGCTTTTCACAGGGAGGGAATTCACCCCTCCACTTT; V gene: TRBV11-2; CDR3 length: 15; J gene: TRBJ1-6; D gene: NA; clone size: NA
CDR3 protein: CASTSGLAGTYEQYF; CDR3 DNA: TGTGCCAGCACCTCGGGACTAGCGGGAACCTACGAGCAGTACTTC; V gene: TRBV11-3; CDR3 length: 15; J gene: TRBJ2-7; D gene: TRBD2; clone size: NA
CDR3 protein: CAISGGPQETQYF; CDR3 DNA: TGTGCCATAAGCGGGGGGCCTCAAGAGACCCAGTACTTC; V gene: TRBV10-3; CDR3 length: 13; J gene: TRBJ2-5; D gene: TRBD2; clone size: NA
CDR3 protein: CASSPRVGEQYF; CDR3 DNA: TGTGCCAGCAGCCCCAGGGTTGGGGAGCAGTACTTC; V gene: TRBV3-1/TRBV3-2; CDR3 length: 12; J gene: TRBJ2-7; D gene: NA; clone size: few
CDR3 protein: CASSLDRYSGNTIYF; CDR3 DNA: TGTGCCAGCAGCCTGGACAGATACTCTGGAAACACCATATATTTT; V gene: TRBV3-1/TRBV3-2; CDR3 length: 15; J gene: TRBJ1-3; D gene: NA; clone size: NA
CDR3 protein: CASSPSTGTGGGYTF; CDR3 DNA: TGTGCCAGCAGTCCTAGCACCGGGACAGGGGGCGGCTACACCTTC; V gene: TRBV2; CDR3 length: 15; J gene: TRBJ1-2; D gene: TRBD1; clone size: once
CDR3 protein: CASSKKNSGGTGELFF; CDR3 DNA: TGTGCCAGCAGCAAGAAAAATAGCGGGGGTACCGGGGAGCTGTTTTTT; V gene: TRBV9; CDR3 length: 16; J gene: TRBJ2-2; D gene: TRBD2; clone size: NA
CDR3 protein: CASSPGGAYNSPLHF; CDR3 DNA: TGTGCCAGCTCACCAGGGGGGGCCTATAATTCACCCCTCCACTTT; V gene: TRBV18; CDR3 length: 15; J gene: TRBJ1-6; D gene: NA; clone size: NA
CDR3 protein: CASGGETGGNYGYTF; CDR3 DNA: TGTGCCAGTGGGGGTGAGACAGGGGGCAACTATGGCTACACCTTC; V gene: TRBV19; CDR3 length: 15; J gene: TRBJ1-2; D gene: TRBD1; clone size: NA
CDR3 protein: CASSDSASGGVDTQYF; CDR3 DNA: TGTGCCAGCAGTGACTCGGCTAGCGGGGGTGTGGATACGCAGTATTTT; V gene: TRBV6-4; CDR3 length: 16; J gene: TRBJ2-3; D gene: TRBD2; clone size: NA
CDR3 protein: CASSLSTAYEQYF; CDR3 DNA: TGTGCCAGCAGCTTAAGCACGGCCTACGAGCAGTACTTC; V gene: TRBV7-8; CDR3 length: 13; J gene: TRBJ2-7; D gene: NA; clone size: NA
CDR3 protein: CASSLIGGQYEAFF; CDR3 DNA: TGTGCCAGCAGTTTAATTGGGGGACAATATGAAGCTTTCTTT; V gene: TRBV28; CDR3 length: 14; J gene: TRBJ1-1; D gene: NA; clone size: NA
CDR3 protein: CASSQVNLGGMDGYTF; CDR3 DNA: TGCGCCAGCAGCCAAGTCAATCTAGGGGGTATGGATGGCTACACCTTC; V gene: TRBV4-1; CDR3 length: 16; J gene: TRBJ1-2; D gene: NA; clone size: NA
CDR3 protein: CASSLLAGRSNEQFF; CDR3 DNA: TGTGCCAGCAGCTTACTGGCTGGCAGATCCAATGAGCAGTTCTTC; V gene: TRBV11-1; CDR3 length: 15; J gene: TRBJ2-1; D gene: NA; clone size: NA
CDR3 protein: CASSNGGTGELFF; CDR3 DNA: TGTGCCAGCAGCAACGGGGGCACCGGGGAGCTGTTTTTT; V gene: TRBV7-3; CDR3 length: 13; J gene: TRBJ2-2; D gene: NA; clone size: once
CDR3 protein: CASSEEGGQPQHF; CDR3 DNA: TGTGCCAGCAGTGAGGAGGGAGGTCAGCCCCAGCATTTT; V gene: TRBV6-4; CDR3 length: 13; J gene: TRBJ1-5; D gene: NA; clone size: NA
CDR3 protein: CASSLDRRNQPQHF; CDR3 DNA: TGTGCCAGCAGTTTGGACAGGCGCAATCAGCCCCAGCATTTT; V gene: TRBV28; CDR3 length: 14; J gene: TRBJ1-5; D gene: TRBD1; clone size: NA
CDR3 protein: CASSPTWTVLNTEAFF; CDR3 DNA: TGTGCCAGCTCACCTACTTGGACAGTTTTGAACACTGAAGCTTTCTTT; V gene: TRBV18; CDR3 length: 16; J gene: TRBJ1-1; D gene: NA; clone size: NA
CDR3 protein: CASSLDRAVYEQYF; CDR3 DNA: TGTGCCAGCAGCCTCGACAGGGCGGTCTACGAGCAGTACTTC; V gene: TRBV5-8; CDR3 length: 14; J gene: TRBJ2-7; D gene: TRBD1; clone size: NA
CDR3 protein: CAPRGRGLERETQYF; CDR3 DNA: TGTGCCCCCCGGGGCAGGGGGCTTGAGAGGGAGACCCAGTACTTC; V gene: TRBV21-1; CDR3 length: 15; J gene: TRBJ2-5; D gene: NA; clone size: NA
CDR3 protein: CASSHRYEQYF; CDR3 DNA: TGTGCCAGCAGCCACCGCTACGAGCAGTACTTC; V gene: TRBV16; CDR3 length: 11; J gene: TRBJ2-7; D gene: NA; clone size: NA
CDR3 protein: CASSWWGLDSYNEQFF; CDR3 DNA: TGTGCCAGCAGCTGGTGGGGACTAGACTCCTACAATGAGCAGTTCTTC; V gene: TRBV11-2; CDR3 length: 16; J gene: TRBJ2-1; D gene: TRBD2; clone size: few
CDR3 protein: CASSYSTRTVGYTF; CDR3 DNA: TGTGCCAGCAGTTACTCGACCCGGACAGTTGGCTACACCTTC; V gene: TRBV6-5; CDR3 length: 14; J gene: TRBJ1-2; D gene: NA; clone size: NA